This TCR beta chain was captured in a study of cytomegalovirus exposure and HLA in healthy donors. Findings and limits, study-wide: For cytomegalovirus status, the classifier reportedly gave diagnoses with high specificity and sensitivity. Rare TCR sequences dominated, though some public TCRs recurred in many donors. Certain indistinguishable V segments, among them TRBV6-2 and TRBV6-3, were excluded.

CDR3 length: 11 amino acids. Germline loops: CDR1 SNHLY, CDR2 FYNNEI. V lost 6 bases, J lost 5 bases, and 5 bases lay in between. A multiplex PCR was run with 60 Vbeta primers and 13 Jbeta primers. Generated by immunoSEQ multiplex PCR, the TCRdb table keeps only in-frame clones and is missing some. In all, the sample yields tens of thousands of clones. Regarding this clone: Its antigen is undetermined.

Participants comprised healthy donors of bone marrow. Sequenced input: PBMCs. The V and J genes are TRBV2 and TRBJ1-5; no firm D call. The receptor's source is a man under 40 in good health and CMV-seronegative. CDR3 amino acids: CASSGDQPQHF. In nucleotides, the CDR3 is TGTGCCAGCAGCGGTGATCAGCCCCAGCATTTT. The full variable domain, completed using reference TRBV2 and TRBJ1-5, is EPEVTQTPSHQVTQMGQEVILRCVPISNHLYFYWYRQILGQKVEFLVSFYNNEISEKSEIFDDQFSVERPDGSNFTLKIRSTKLEDSAMYFCASSGDQPQHFGDGTRLSIL.